This entry describes one T cell receptor (beta chain). The target antigen is unknown. Patients all relapsed after autologous stem cell transplantation, and there was variation in brentuximab vedotin exposure. Patients' outcomes at their best amounted to complete response, partial response or progressive disease. The data were obtained in a study of PD-1 blockade in classical Hodgkin lymphoma. At the level of the study: A 3 mg/kg intravenous dose of nivolumab was received by patients every 2 weeks. Regarding the study as a whole: Baseline diversity in complete responders resembled that of newly diagnosed patients.

Germline V gives CDR1 SGHAT, CDR2 FQNNGV. The CDR3 is 12 residues long. V lost 3 bases and J lost 5, with 8 bases in between. The data were produced by immunoSEQ multiplex PCR, yet TCRdb's version contains in-frame clones alone and is incomplete. The repertoire holds approximately 100,000 clones, around 89% seen once, with 6.5% to 7.5% in the top ten. This clonotype originated in a human donor with classical Hodgkin lymphoma. The rearrangement uses TRBV11-2 and TRBJ2-7; either TRBD1 or TRBD2 may supply D (6 bases each). The source material was peripheral blood mononuclear cells (PBMCs), sampled before the second cycle of nivolumab. The CDR3 region is CASSFGGDEQYF. CDR3 nucleotides: TGTGCCAGCAGCTTCGGGGGCGACGAGCAGTACTTC.